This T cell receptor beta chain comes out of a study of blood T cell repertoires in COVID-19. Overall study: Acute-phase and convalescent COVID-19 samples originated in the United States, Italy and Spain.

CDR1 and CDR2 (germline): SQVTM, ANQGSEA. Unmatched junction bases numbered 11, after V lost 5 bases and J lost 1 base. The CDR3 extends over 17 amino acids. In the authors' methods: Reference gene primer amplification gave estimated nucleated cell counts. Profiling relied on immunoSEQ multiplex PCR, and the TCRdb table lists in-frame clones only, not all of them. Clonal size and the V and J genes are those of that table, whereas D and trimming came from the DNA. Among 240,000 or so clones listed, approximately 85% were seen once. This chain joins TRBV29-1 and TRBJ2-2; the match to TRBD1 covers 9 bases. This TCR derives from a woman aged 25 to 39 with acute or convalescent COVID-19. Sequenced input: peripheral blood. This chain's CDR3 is CSVRAGTGSLNTGELFF. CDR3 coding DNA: TGCAGCGTTCGGGCCGGGACAGGGAGCCTGAACACCGGGGAGCTGTTTTTT.